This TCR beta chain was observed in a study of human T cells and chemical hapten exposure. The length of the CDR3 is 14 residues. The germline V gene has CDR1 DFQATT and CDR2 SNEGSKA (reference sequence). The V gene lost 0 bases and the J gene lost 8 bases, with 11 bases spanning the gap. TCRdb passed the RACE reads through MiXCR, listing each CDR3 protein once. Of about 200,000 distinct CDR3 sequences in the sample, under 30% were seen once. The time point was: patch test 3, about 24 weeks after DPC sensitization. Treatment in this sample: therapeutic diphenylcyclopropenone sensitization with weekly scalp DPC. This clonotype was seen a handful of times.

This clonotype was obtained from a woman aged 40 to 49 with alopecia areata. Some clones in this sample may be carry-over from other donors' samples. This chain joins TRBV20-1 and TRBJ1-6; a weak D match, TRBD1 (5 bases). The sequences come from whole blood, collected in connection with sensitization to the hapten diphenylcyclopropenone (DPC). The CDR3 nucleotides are TGCAGTGCTAGAGATCCGGGGACGGATTCACCCCTCCACTTT. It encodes CSARDPGTDSPLHF.